This TCR beta chain was captured in a study of shared clonotypes between healthy human individuals. Study findings and constraints: Read depth was anticipated to influence clonotype sharing among donors.

Trimming removed 4 bases at V and 0 bases at J, with 11 bases between. CDR1 SGHKS and CDR2 YYEKEE come from the germline V gene (reference sequence). The CDR3 loop spans 14 amino acids. Naive CD8 cells were CD45RO-negative, positively selected for CCR7, excluding terminally differentiated effector memory CD45RA+ cells. Healthy HIV-negative adults with no recent acute infections or vaccinations were recruited as donors. Method: immunoSEQ multiplex PCR; TCRdb's copy keeps in-frame clones and lacks some. The table records roughly 650,000 clones, around 96% of them present only once. With respect to this clone: The antigen is undetermined.

Source material: naive CD8+ T cells sorted from blood. The receptor's source is a woman aged 25 to 39 in good health. The chain links TRBV5-5 to TRBJ2-7; a weak D match, TRBD1 (6 bases). The DNA for the CDR3 is TGTGCCAGCAGCGTGGACAGAAACTCCTACGAGCAGTACTTC. Protein product: CASSVDRNSYEQYF.